This section outlines one T cell receptor beta chain sequence together with its context. Its target is not known. These data come from a study of blood T cells in healthy people across ages. PBMCs were isolated at a quantity of at least 7 million per sample. The second PCR ran roughly 6 to 11 cycles with a sample-barcoded 5' primer and J-beta primers. MiXCR, applied by TCRdb to the 5' RACE reads, yields one record per CDR3 protein. The sample lists 1.5 million to 2 million distinct CDR3 sequences, about 50% occurring once. The ends were cut back, 4 bases at V and 7 bases at J, with 14 bases in the middle. The CDR3 has 14 amino acids. Germline V gives CDR1 SGHRS, CDR2 YFSETQ. Notes on the study in general: Both higher diversity and more naive CD4+ cells marked long-lived donors when set against aged donors.

The sequenced sample was blood. The source is a woman between 35 and 50 years old in good health. The V and J genes are TRBV5-1 and TRBJ1-4; no reliable D call. The CDR3 sequence: CASSPSGRGEKLFF. The CDR3 nucleotides are TGCGCCAGCAGCCCATCCGGGAGAGGTGAAAAACTGTTTTTT.